This T cell receptor (beta chain) was sequenced in a study of blood T cell repertoires in COVID-19. V gave up 2 bases and J gave up 1 base, with 16 bases separating them. CDR1 and CDR2 (germline): SGHKS, YYEKEE (reference sequence). The CDR3 runs to 16 residues. The repertoire was sequenced with immunoSEQ multiplex PCR; TCRdb's copy has only in-frame clones and lacks some. The data hold some 170,000 clones, with around 82% observed a single time. Individuals drawn from approximately 22 US areas were about 18 to 95 years old. The sample taken for sequencing was PBMCs or T cells enriched from blood (not recorded which). This sequence originates from a man aged 40-49 years who had recovered from COVID-19. V is TRBV5-5 and J is TRBJ2-7, with D possibly TRBD1 on 6 matching bases. CDR3: CASSFPLRDKSYEQYF. For the CDR3, the DNA is TGTGCCAGCAGCTTCCCACTCCGGGACAAATCCTACGAGCAGTACTTC. The complete variable domain, with remaining parts taken from reference TRBV5-5 and TRBJ2-7, reads DAGVTQSPTHLIKTRGQQVTLRCSPISGHKSVSWYQQVLGQGPQFIFQYYEKEERGRGNFPDRFSARQFPNYSSELNVNALLLGDSALYLCASSFPLRDKSYEQYFGPGTRLTVT.